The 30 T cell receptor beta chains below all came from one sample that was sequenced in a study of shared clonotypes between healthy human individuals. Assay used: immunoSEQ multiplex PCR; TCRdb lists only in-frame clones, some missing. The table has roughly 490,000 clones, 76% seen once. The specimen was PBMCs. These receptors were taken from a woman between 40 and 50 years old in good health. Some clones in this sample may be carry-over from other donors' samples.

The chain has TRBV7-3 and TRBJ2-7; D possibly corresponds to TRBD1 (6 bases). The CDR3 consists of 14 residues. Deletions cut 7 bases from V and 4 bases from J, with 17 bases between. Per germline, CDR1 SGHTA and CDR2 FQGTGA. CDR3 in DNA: TGTGCCAGCAACCTAAACAGGGATCGTTACGAGCAGTACTTC. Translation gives CASNLNRDRYEQYF.

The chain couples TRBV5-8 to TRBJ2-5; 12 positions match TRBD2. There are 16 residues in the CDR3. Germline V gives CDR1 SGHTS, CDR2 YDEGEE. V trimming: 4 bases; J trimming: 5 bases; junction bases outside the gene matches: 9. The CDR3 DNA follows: TGTGCCAGCAGCGACCAACGACTAGCGGGAGTGGAGACCCAGTACTTC. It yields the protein CASSDQRLAGVETQYF.

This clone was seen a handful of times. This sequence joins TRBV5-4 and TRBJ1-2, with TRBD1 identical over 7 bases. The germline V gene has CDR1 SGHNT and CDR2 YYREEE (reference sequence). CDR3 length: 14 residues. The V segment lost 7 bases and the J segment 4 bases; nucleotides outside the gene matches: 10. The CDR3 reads CASQPSGGGYGYTF. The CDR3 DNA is TGTGCCAGCCAACCTTCAGGGGGGGGCTATGGCTACACCTTC.

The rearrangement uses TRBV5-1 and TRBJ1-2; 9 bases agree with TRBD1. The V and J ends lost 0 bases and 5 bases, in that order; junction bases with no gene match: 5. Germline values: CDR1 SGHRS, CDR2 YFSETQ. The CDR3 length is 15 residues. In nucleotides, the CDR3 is TGCGCCAGCAGCTTGGATGACAGGGGGTTTTATGGCTACACCTTC. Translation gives CASSLDDRGFYGYTF. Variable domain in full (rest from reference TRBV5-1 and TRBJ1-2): KAGVTQTPRYLIKTRGQQVTLSCSPISGHRSVSWYQQTPGQGLQFLFEYFSETQRNKGNFPGRFSGRQFSNSRSEMNVSTLELGDSALYLCASSLDDRGFYGYTFGSGTRLTVV.

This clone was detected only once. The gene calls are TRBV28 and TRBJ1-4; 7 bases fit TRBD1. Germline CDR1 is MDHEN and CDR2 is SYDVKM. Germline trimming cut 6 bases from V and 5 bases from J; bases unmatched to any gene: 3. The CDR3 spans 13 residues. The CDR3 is CASSLDRNEKLFF. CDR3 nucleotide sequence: TGTGCCAGCAGCCTGGACAGGAATGAAAAACTGTTTTTT. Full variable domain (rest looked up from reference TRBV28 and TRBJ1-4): DVKVTQSSRYLVKRTGEKVFLECVQDMDHENMFWYRQDPGLGLRLIYFSYDVKMKEKGDIPEGYSVSREKKERFSLILESASTNQTSMYLCASSLDRNEKLFFGSGTQLSVL.

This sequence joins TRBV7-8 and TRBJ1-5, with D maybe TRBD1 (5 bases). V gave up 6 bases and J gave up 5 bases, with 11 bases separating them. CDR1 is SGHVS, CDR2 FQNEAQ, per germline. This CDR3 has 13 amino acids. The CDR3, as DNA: TGTGCCAGCAGTCCGGGACCCCATCAGCCCCAGCATTTT. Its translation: CASSPGPHQPQHF.

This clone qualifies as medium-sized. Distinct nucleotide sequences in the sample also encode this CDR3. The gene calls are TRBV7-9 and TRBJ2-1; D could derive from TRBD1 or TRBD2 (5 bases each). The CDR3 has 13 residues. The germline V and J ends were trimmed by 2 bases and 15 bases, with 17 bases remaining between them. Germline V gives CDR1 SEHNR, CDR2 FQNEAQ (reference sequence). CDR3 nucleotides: TGTGCCAGCAGCTTATCCCAGGGACGGGCGGTGTTCTTC. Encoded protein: CASSLSQGRAVFF. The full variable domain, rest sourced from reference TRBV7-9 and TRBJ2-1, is DTGVSQNPRHKITKRGQNVTFRCDPISEHNRLYWYRQTLGQGPEFLTYFQNEAQLEKSRLLSDRFSAERPKGSFSTLEIQRTEQGDSAMYLCASSLSQGRAVFFGPGTRLTVL.

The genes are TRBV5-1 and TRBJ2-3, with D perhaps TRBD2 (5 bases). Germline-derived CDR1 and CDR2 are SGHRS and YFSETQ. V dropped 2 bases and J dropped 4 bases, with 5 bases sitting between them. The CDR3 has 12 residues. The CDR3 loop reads CASSFGADTQYF. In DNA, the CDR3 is TGCGCCAGCAGCTTCGGGGCAGATACGCAGTATTTT. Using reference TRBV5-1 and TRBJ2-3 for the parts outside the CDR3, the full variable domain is KAGVTQTPRYLIKTRGQQVTLSCSPISGHRSVSWYQQTPGQGLQFLFEYFSETQRNKGNFPGRFSGRQFSNSRSEMNVSTLELGDSALYLCASSFGADTQYFGPGTRLTVL.

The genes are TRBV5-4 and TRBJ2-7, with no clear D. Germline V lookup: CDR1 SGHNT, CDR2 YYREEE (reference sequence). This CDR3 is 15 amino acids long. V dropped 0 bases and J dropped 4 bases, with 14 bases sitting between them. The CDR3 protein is CASSLGTGALYEQYF. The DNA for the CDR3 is TGTGCCAGCAGCTTGGGGACCGGAGCGTTATACGAGCAGTACTTC.

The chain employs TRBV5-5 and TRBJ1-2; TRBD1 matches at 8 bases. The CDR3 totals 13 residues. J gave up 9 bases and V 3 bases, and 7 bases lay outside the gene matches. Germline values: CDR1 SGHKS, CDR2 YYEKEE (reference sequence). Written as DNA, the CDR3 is TGTGCCAGCAGCTCTGGGACAGGCGGGAGCTACACCTTC. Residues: CASSSGTGGSYTF.

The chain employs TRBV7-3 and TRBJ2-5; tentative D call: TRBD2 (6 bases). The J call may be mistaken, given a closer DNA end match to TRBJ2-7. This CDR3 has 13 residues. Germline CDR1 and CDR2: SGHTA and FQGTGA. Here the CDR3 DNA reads TGTGCCAGCAGCTTAGCGGGACGCTACGAGCAGTACTTC. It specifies CASSLAGRYEQYF.

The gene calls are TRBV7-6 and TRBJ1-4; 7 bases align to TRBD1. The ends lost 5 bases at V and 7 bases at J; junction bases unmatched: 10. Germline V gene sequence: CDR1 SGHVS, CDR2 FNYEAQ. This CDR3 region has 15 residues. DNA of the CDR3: TGTGCCAGCAGCCCCGACAGGGCTAGGGGTGAAAAACTGTTTTTT. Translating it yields CASSPDRARGEKLFF.

CDR3 sequence: CASRYQGTGYGYTF. DNA of the CDR3: TGTGCCAGCAGATATCAGGGGACTGGCTATGGCTACACCTTC. The chain combines TRBV28 with TRBJ1-2, with a tentative D call TRBD1 (6 bases). Deletions cut 6 bases from V and 4 bases from J, with 15 bases between. The CDR3 loop spans 14 amino acids. Per germline, CDR1 MDHEN and CDR2 SYDVKM.

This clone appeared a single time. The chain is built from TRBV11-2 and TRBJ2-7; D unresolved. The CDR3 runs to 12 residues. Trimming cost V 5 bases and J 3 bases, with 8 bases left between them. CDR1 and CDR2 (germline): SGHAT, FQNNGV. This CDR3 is CASSPHDYEQYF. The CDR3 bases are TGTGCCAGCAGCCCACACGACTACGAGCAGTACTTC.

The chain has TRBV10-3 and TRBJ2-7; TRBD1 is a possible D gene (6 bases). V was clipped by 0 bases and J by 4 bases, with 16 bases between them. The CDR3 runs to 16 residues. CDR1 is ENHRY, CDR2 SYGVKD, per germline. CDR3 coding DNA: TGTGCCATCAGTGAGTCGCACAGGGCTGGTCGATACGAGCAGTACTTC. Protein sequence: CAISESHRAGRYEQYF.

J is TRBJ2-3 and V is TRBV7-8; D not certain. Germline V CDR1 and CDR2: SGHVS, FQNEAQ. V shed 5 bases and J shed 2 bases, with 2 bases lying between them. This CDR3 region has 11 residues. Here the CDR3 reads CASSPTDTQYF. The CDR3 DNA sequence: TGTGCCAGCAGCCCCACAGATACGCAGTATTTT. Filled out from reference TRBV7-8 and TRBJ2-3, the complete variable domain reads GAGVSQSPRYKVAKRGQDVALRCDPISGHVSLFWYQQALGQGPEFLTYFQNEAQLDKSGLPSDRFFAERPEGSVSTLKIQRTQQEDSAVYLCASSPTDTQYFGPGTRLTVL.

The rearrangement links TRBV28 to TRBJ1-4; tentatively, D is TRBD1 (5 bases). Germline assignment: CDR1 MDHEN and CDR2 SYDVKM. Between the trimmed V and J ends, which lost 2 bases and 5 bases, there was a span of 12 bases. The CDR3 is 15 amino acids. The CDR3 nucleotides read TGTGCCAGCAGTTTAAGAGGGGCTGGGAATGAAAAACTGTTTTTT. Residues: CASSLRGAGNEKLFF.

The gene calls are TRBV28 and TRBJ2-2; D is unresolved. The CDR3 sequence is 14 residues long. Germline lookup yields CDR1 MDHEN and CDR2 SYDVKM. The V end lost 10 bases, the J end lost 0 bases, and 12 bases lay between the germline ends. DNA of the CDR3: TGTGCCACTGGGGTAGGGTCGAACACCGGGGAGCTGTTTTTT. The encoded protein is CATGVGSNTGELFF. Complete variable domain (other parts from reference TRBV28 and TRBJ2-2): DVKVTQSSRYLVKRTGEKVFLECVQDMDHENMFWYRQDPGLGLRLIYFSYDVKMKEKGDIPEGYSVSREKKERFSLILESASTNQTSMYLCATGVGSNTGELFFGEGSRLTVL.

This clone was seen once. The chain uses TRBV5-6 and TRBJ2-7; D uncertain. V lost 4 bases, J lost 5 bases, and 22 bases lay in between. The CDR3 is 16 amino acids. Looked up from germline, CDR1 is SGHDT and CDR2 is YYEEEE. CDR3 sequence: CASSHSRMTRQDEQYF. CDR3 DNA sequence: TGTGCCAGCAGCCACAGCCGCATGACCCGCCAAGACGAGCAGTACTTC. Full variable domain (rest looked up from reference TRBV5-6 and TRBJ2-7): DAGVTQSPTHLIKTRGQQVTLRCSPKSGHDTVSWYQQALGQGPQFIFQYYEEEERQRGNFPDRFSGHQFPNYSSELNVNALLLGDSALYLCASSHSRMTRQDEQYFGPGTRLTVT.

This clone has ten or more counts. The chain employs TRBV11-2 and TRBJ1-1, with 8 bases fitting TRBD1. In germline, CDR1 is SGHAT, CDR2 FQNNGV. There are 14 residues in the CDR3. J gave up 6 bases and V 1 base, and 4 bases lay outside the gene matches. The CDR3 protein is CASSLVSQGAEAFF. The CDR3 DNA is TGTGCCAGCAGCTTAGTCTCACAGGGGGCTGAAGCTTTCTTT.

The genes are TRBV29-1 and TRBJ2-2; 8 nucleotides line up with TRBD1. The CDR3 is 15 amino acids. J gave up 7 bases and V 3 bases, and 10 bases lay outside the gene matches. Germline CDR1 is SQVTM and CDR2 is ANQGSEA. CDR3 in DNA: TGCAGCGTTGAGCAGGGGGCGGTCGGAAACGGGGAGCTGTTTTTT. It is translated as CSVEQGAVGNGELFF.

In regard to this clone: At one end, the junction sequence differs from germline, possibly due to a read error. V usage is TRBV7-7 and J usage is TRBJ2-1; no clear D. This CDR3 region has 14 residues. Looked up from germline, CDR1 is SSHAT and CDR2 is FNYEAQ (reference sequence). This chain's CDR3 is CASSLAVGNNEQFF. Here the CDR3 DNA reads TGTGCTAGCAGCTTAGCTGTGGGGAACAATGAGCAGTTCTTC.

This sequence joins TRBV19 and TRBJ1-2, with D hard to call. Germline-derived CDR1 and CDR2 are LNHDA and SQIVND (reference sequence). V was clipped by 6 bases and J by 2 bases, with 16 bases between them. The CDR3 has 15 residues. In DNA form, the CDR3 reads TGTGCCAGTAGCCTTACCGAGAGAGGCAACTATGGCTACACCTTC. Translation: CASSLTERGNYGYTF.

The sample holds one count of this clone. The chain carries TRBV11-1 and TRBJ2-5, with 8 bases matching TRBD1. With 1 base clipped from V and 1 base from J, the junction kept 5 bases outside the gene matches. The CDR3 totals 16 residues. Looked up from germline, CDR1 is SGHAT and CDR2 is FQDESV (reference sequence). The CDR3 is CASSLGQGAPQETQYF. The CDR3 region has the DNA TGTGCCAGCAGCTTAGGCCAGGGGGCTCCCCAAGAGACCCAGTACTTC. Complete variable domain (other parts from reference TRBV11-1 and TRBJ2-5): EAEVAQSPRYKITEKSQAVAFWCDPISGHATLYWYRQILGQGPELLVQFQDESVVDDSQLPKDRFSAERLKGVDSTLKIQPAELGDSAMYLCASSLGQGAPQETQYFGPGTRLLVL.

The CDR3 DNA follows: TGTGCCAGCAGCCGGGGGGAGGGGACTCGGCCCCAGCATTTT. Translation: CASSRGEGTRPQHF. The chain employs TRBV5-4 and TRBJ1-5; D might be TRBD1 (5 bases). The germline V gene has CDR1 SGHNT and CDR2 YYREEE (reference sequence). The CDR3 runs 14 residues. The germline V and J ends were trimmed by 4 bases and 9 bases, with 17 bases remaining between them. The complete variable domain, with remaining parts taken from reference TRBV5-4 and TRBJ1-5, reads ETGVTQSPTHLIKTRGQQVTLRCSSQSGHNTVSWYQQALGQGPQFIFQYYREEENGRGNFPPRFSGLQFPNYSSELNVNALELDDSALYLCASSRGEGTRPQHFGDGTRLSIL.

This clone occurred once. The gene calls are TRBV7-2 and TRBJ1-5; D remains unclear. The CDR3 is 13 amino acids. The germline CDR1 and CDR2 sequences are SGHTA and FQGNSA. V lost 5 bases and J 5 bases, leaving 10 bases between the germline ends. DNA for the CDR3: TGTGCCAGCAGCATCCGGGCGGATCAGCCCCAGCATTTT. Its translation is CASSIRADQPQHF.

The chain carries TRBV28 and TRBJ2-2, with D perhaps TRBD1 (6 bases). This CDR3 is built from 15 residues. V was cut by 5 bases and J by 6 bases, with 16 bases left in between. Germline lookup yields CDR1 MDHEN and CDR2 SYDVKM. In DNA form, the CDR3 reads TGTGCCAGCAGTCGGATCCGGGACACCGCCGGGGAGCTGTTTTTT. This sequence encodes CASSRIRDTAGELFF.

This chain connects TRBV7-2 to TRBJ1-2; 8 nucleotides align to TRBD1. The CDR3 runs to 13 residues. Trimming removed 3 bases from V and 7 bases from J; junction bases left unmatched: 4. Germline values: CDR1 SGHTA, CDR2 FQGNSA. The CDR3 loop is CASSFAGGVGYTF. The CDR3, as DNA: TGTGCCAGCAGCTTCGCAGGGGGCGTTGGCTACACCTTC.

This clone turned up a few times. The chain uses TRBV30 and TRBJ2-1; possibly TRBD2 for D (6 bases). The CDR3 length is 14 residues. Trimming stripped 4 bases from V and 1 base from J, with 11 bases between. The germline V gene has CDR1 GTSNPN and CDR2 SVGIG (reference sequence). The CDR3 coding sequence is TGTGCCTGGACGACCGGGACTTCCTACAATGAGCAGTTCTTC. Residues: CAWTTGTSYNEQFF.

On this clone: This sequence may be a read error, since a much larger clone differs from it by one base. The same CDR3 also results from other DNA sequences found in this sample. CDR3 sequence (DNA): TGTGCCAGTAGTATGACCTTGAACACTGAAGCTTTCTTT. This translates into CASSMTLNTEAFF. The chain has TRBV19 and TRBJ1-1; D remains ambiguous. V was trimmed by 3 bases and J by 0 bases, leaving 5 bases between them. The germline V gene encodes CDR1 LNHDA and CDR2 SQIVND (reference sequence). This CDR3 is 13 amino acids long.